These 17 T cell receptor beta chains share one sample of origin, sequenced in a study of cytomegalovirus exposure and HLA in healthy donors. The PCR was carried out with 60 Vbeta primers and 13 Jbeta primers. The data were produced by immunoSEQ multiplex PCR, yet TCRdb's version contains in-frame clones alone and is incomplete. This repertoire shows 74,000 or so clones, around 78% found once; its top ten account for less than 7%. The sequenced sample was PBMCs. These receptors were obtained from a male donor in good health and CMV-seropositive.

The chain recombines TRBV27 with TRBJ2-1, with TRBD2 matching over 8 bases. The ends lost 6 bases at V and 3 bases at J; junction bases unmatched: 7. Germline CDR1 MNHEY, CDR2 SMNVEV (reference sequence). This CDR3 has 15 residues. The CDR3 here is CASRLSGGYYNEQFF. The CDR3 DNA is TGTGCCAGCAGGCTGAGCGGGGGCTACTACAATGAGCAGTTCTTC.

This rearrangement joins TRBV7-3 to TRBJ2-3; 9 positions match TRBD2. Looked up from germline, CDR1 is SGHTA and CDR2 is FQGTGA. V dropped 4 bases and J dropped 4; count of bases not matched to a gene: 6. The CDR3 has 15 residues. The CDR3 is CASSSGLAWSDTQYF. CDR3 DNA: TGTGCCAGCAGCTCGGGACTAGCTTGGTCAGATACGCAGTATTTT.

This clone showed up just a few times. The V gene is TRBV4-2, the J gene TRBJ2-7; 8 nucleotides match TRBD2. With 0 bases clipped from V and 0 bases from J, the junction kept 1 base outside the gene matches. Germline V lookup: CDR1 LGHNA, CDR2 YNFKEQ. This CDR3 comprises 15 residues. CDR3 sequence: CASSQDRGGSYEQYF. The DNA of the CDR3 is TGTGCCAGCAGCCAAGACCGGGGGGGCTCCTACGAGCAGTACTTC.

The CDR3: CAWSPGQGTGELFF. The CDR3, as DNA: TGTGCCTGGAGTCCGGGTCAGGGGACCGGGGAGCTGTTTTTT. The chain joins TRBV30 to TRBJ2-2; D possibly corresponds to TRBD1 (6 bases). CDR3 length: 14 residues. Germline V CDR1 and CDR2: GTSNPN, SVGIG (reference sequence). Trimming cost V 2 bases and J 5 bases, with 12 bases left between them.

This chain joins TRBV29-1 and TRBJ1-2; a weak D match, TRBD1 (6 bases). CDR3 length: 14 residues. Germline V CDR1 and CDR2: SQVTM, ANQGSEA. Trimming took off 6 bases at V and 3 bases at J, with 17 bases between the two ends. The CDR3 nucleotides read TGCAGCGTCCCCCCTAACAGGGACCACTATGGCTACACCTTC. Its translation is CSVPPNRDHYGYTF. The whole variable domain, filled in from reference TRBV29-1 and TRBJ1-2, reads SAVISQKPSRDICQRGTSLTIQCQVDSQVTMMFWYRQQPGQSLTLIATANQGSEATYESGFVIDKFPISRPNLTFSTLTVSNMSPEDSSIYLCSVPPNRDHYGYTFGSGTRLTVV.

V is TRBV28 and J is TRBJ2-5, with a weak D call TRBD2 (5 bases). The tail of the sequence fits TRBJ2-7 better, so the J call may be wrong. CDR1 and CDR2 (germline): MDHEN, SYDVKM. The CDR3 extends over 14 amino acids. The CDR3 bases are TGTGCCAGCACGGGATGGGCAAAATCCCACGAGCAGTACTTC. Translating gives CASTGWAKSHEQYF.

This clone appeared a few times. This rearrangement joins TRBV28 to TRBJ2-7; 7 bases map to TRBD2. CDR3 size: 15 residues. Germline CDR1 is MDHEN and CDR2 is SYDVKM. V trimming: 3 bases; J trimming: 0 bases; junction bases outside the gene matches: 5. The CDR3 spells CASSFYSGVSYEQYF. CDR3 in DNA: TGTGCCAGCAGTTTCTACAGCGGGGTCTCCTACGAGCAGTACTTC.

The chain carries TRBV4-3 and TRBJ2-5; D might be TRBD2 (6 bases). Between the trimmed V and J ends, which lost 0 bases and 9 bases, there was a span of 17 bases. Germline assignment: CDR1 LGHNA and CDR2 YSLEER. The CDR3 length is 15 residues. The CDR3 DNA follows: TGCGCCAGCAGCCAAGATCGAGTGGGGGGAGTGGCCCAGTACTTC. It is translated as CASSQDRVGGVAQYF.

This sequence joins TRBV28 and TRBJ1-1, with D unresolved. With 4 bases removed from V and 0 bases from J, the gap between germline ends came to 12 bases. Germline V gene sequence: CDR1 MDHEN, CDR2 SYDVKM. There are 15 residues in the CDR3. The CDR3 nucleotides are TGTGCCAGCAGTTCCCCGGTCCTTATGAACACTGAAGCTTTCTTT. Encoded protein: CASSSPVLMNTEAFF.

This chain's CDR3 is CASSGGGRGHNEQFF. DNA for the CDR3: TGTGCCAGCAGCGGAGGGGGGAGGGGCCACAATGAGCAGTTCTTC. The chain uses TRBV9 and TRBJ2-1; perhaps TRBD2 as D (7 bases). Trimming shortened V by 3 bases and J by 5 bases, and 15 bases separated the two germline ends. The CDR3 covers 15 residues. Germline-derived CDR1 and CDR2 are SGDLS and YYNGEE.

The chain joins TRBV5-4 to TRBJ1-2, with D possibly TRBD1 on 5 matching bases. The CDR3 spans 12 residues. The germline gives CDR1 SGHNT, CDR2 YYREEE (reference sequence). V lost 2 bases, J lost 8 bases, and 10 bases lay in between. CDR3 sequence reads: CASSFTTAGYTF. CDR3 coding DNA: TGTGCCAGCAGCTTCACGACAGCAGGCTACACCTTC.

V usage is TRBV6-6 and J usage is TRBJ2-3; a possible D gene is TRBD2 (6 bases). Trimming took off 6 bases at V and 2 bases at J, with 18 bases between the two ends. CDR1 is MNHNY and CDR2 is SVGAGI in the germline V gene (reference sequence). The CDR3 is 16 amino acids. CDR3 loop: CASSARLVSPTDTQYF. Here the CDR3 DNA reads TGTGCCAGCAGCGCTCGACTAGTTTCTCCCACAGATACGCAGTATTTT.

This clone was seen only a few times. This chain uses TRBV5-4 with TRBJ1-1, with TRBD1 matching over 9 bases. J was trimmed by 11 bases and V by 4 bases; bases with no gene match: 12. The CDR3 length is 14 residues. In germline, CDR1 is SGHNT, CDR2 YYREEE (reference sequence). The CDR3 protein is CASSAPGQGSGAFF. In nucleotides, the CDR3 is TGTGCCAGCAGCGCTCCGGGACAGGGTTCTGGGGCTTTCTTT.

V usage is TRBV7-9 and J usage is TRBJ1-1; D uncertain. The CDR3 is 12 residues long. Germline values: CDR1 SEHNR, CDR2 FQNEAQ (reference sequence). Trimming removed 2 bases from V and 4 bases from J, with 5 bases in between. The CDR3 DNA follows: TGTGCCAGCAGCTTATCGTCCACTGAAGCTTTCTTT. Its protein is CASSLSSTEAFF. Filled out from reference TRBV7-9 and TRBJ1-1, the complete variable domain reads DTGVSQNPRHKITKRGQNVTFRCDPISEHNRLYWYRQTLGQGPEFLTYFQNEAQLEKSRLLSDRFSAERPKGSFSTLEIQRTEQGDSAMYLCASSLSSTEAFFGQGTRLTVV.

The genes are TRBV5-1 and TRBJ1-1; no firm D call. Between the trimmed V and J ends, which lost 5 bases and 6 bases, there was a span of 14 bases. Germline CDR1 SGHRS, CDR2 YFSETQ. There are 13 residues in the CDR3. The CDR3 region is CASRATEDSEAFF. The DNA for the CDR3 is TGCGCCAGCAGGGCCACCGAGGATTCTGAAGCTTTCTTT.

The chain combines TRBV10-3 with TRBJ2-5; 9 bases agree with TRBD1. The CDR3 length is 15 residues. The ends lost 6 bases at V and 4 bases at J; junction bases unmatched: 9. Germline-derived CDR1 and CDR2 are ENHRY and SYGVKD. The DNA of the CDR3 is TGTGCCATCAGCGTACGACAGGGGGTCATAGAGACCCAGTACTTC. Protein product: CAISVRQGVIETQYF.

The chain has TRBV21-1 and TRBJ2-1; TRBD2 is the table's D call and was not checked against the DNA. TRBV21-1 is a pseudogene. The CDR3 extends over 14 amino acids. The CDR3 nucleotides are TGTGCCATCCTGCACGGCCTAGCCAACAATGAGCAGTTCTTC. This encodes CAILHGLANNEQFF.